These 14 T cell receptor beta chains share one sample of origin, sequenced in a study of cytomegalovirus exposure and HLA in healthy donors (dated by TCRdb to about 2017). Library construction relied on the immunoSEQ multiplex PCR assay. For the multiplex PCR, a mixture combining 60 forward primers for TCR Vbeta segments and 13 reverse primers for TCR Jbeta segments was used. TCRdb re-hosts the immuneACCESS table, in-frame sequences only. Its copies lack some clones; in the studies checked, an unresolved V gene accounts for under half of them, and the cause for the rest is not known. Present in this sample are more than 140,000 clones, almost 85% of which were seen just once. Jointly, the top ten make up 4.5% to 6% of the sample. The sequenced sample consisted of PBMCs. Receptors originate from a man aged 25 to 45 in good health and CMV-seropositive.

The chain recombines TRBV13 with TRBJ2-5, with 7 bases fitting TRBD1. The J call may be incorrect, as the DNA end agrees better with TRBJ2-7. CDR1 and CDR2 from the germline V gene are PRHDT and FYEKMQ (reference sequence). This CDR3 spans 16 amino acids. This CDR3 is CASSLSVGTELYEQYF. CDR3 coding DNA: TGTGCCAGCAGCTTATCCGTTGGGACAGAGCTCTACGAGCAGTACTTC.

The V and J genes are TRBV18 and TRBJ1-5; D unresolved. CDR1 and CDR2 from the germline V gene are KGHSH and LQKENI. There are 15 residues in the CDR3. Trimming took off 3 bases at V and 4 bases at J, with 13 bases between the two ends. Written as DNA, the CDR3 is TGTGCCAGCTCACCGGGCAGAGAGGGAAATCAGCCCCAGCATTTT. It specifies CASSPGREGNQPQHF.

V is TRBV2 and J is TRBJ1-2, with D possibly matching TRBD1 (6 bases). Germline V gives CDR1 SNHLY, CDR2 FYNNEI. V was cut by 4 bases and J by 7 bases, with 10 bases left in between. The CDR3 runs 12 residues. This CDR3 reads CASSVDSRGYTF. The DNA for the CDR3 is TGTGCCAGCAGTGTGGACAGTCGTGGCTACACCTTC.

This chain uses TRBV10-2 with TRBJ2-1; D may be TRBD2 (5 bases). The length of the CDR3 is 15 residues. Trimming removed 3 bases at V and 0 bases at J, with 9 bases between. From germline, CDR1 is WSHSY and CDR2 SAAADI. The CDR3 region has the DNA TGCGCCAGCAGTGAAAGGGAGAGCTCCTACAATGAGCAGTTCTTC. Residues: CASSERESSYNEQFF.

The V call is TRBV2, the J call TRBJ2-1, with 9 nucleotides matching TRBD1. The CDR3 has 13 amino acids. Germline V CDR1 and CDR2: SNHLY, FYNNEI. The trim removed 8 bases at V and 4 bases at J, leaving 3 bases unmatched. The CDR3 loop reads CASGGQGYNEQFF. The CDR3 bases are TGTGCCAGCGGGGGACAGGGATACAATGAGCAGTTCTTC.

The chain couples TRBV28 to TRBJ2-5; the match to TRBD2 covers 7 bases. V trimming: 6 bases; J trimming: 2 bases; junction bases outside the gene matches: 9. Germline loops: CDR1 MDHEN, CDR2 SYDVKM. The CDR3 contains 15 residues. For the CDR3, the DNA is TGTGCCAGCAGCACCCGGACGGGGGGACAAGAGACCCAGTACTTC. Its translation: CASSTRTGGQETQYF.

This chain joins TRBV30 and TRBJ2-4; 10 nucleotides agree with TRBD1. The CDR3 covers 18 residues. V trimming: 4 bases; J trimming: 0 bases; junction bases outside the gene matches: 12. The germline CDR1 and CDR2 sequences are GTSNPN and SVGIG (reference sequence). For the CDR3, the DNA is TGTGCCTGGACCCGGACAGGGGGGCCCGAACTAGCCAAAAACATTCAGTACTTC. Translation: CAWTRTGGPELAKNIQYF.

This clone was detected once. The V gene is TRBV7-9, the J gene TRBJ2-1, with D unclear. CDR1 and CDR2 from the germline V gene are SEHNR and FQNEAQ (reference sequence). Between the trimmed V and J ends, which lost 3 bases and 2 bases, there was a span of 8 bases. There are 14 residues in the CDR3. CDR3 region: CASSFPQTYNEQFF. The CDR3 DNA reads TGTGCCAGCAGCTTTCCCCAGACCTACAATGAGCAGTTCTTC.

Concerning this clone itself: Germline is not matched at one junction end, which may reflect a read error. The rearrangement joins TRBV18 to TRBJ1-4; D unresolved. CDR1 is KGHSH and CDR2 is LQKENI in the germline V gene. The CDR3 sequence is 14 residues long. DNA of the CDR3: TGTGCCAGCTCCCCACAAGCCGCTAATGAAAAACTGTTTTTT. Translation gives CASSPQAANEKLFF. Full variable domain (rest looked up from reference TRBV18 and TRBJ1-4): NAGVMQNPRHLVRRRGQEARLRCSPMKGHSHVYWYRQLPEEGLKFMVYLQKENIIDESGMPKERFSAEFPKEGPSILRIQQVVRGDSAAYFCASSPQAANEKLFFGSGTQLSVL.

J is TRBJ1-5 and V is TRBV7-8; D not resolved. The CDR3 runs to 15 residues. CDR1 is SGHVS, CDR2 FQNEAQ, per germline. Between the trimmed V and J ends, which lost 0 bases and 11 bases, there was a span of 17 bases. The CDR3 nucleotides read TGTGCCAGCAGCTTAGCGGGAGAGCCTGGTGGGGCCCAGCATTTT. It translates to CASSLAGEPGGAQHF.

The genes are TRBV7-9 and TRBJ2-7, with 8 bases aligning to TRBD1. J gave up 5 bases and V 3 bases, and 6 bases lay outside the gene matches. CDR3 length equals 14 residues. Germline V CDR1 and CDR2: SEHNR, FQNEAQ (reference sequence). CDR3 sequence reads: CASSFRTGSDEQYF. The CDR3 DNA sequence: TGTGCCAGCAGCTTCCGGACAGGGTCTGACGAGCAGTACTTC.

V gene TRBV7-9 combines with J gene TRBJ2-1, with TRBD2 matching 10 bases. V lost 6 bases and J lost 8; bases outside the gene matches: 7. The germline CDR1 and CDR2 sequences are SEHNR and FQNEAQ (reference sequence). CDR3 length: 14 residues. CDR3 sequence: CASRPTSGIYEQFF. The DNA for the CDR3 is TGTGCCAGCAGACCCACTAGCGGGATATATGAGCAGTTCTTC.

There are a few counts of this clone. V and J are TRBV4-3 and TRBJ2-4; TRBD1 matches 7 bases. This CDR3 comprises 16 residues. With 0 bases clipped from V and 11 bases from J, the junction kept 13 bases outside the gene matches. Germline CDR1 is LGHNA and CDR2 is YSLEER. CDR3 protein: CASSQDGPGTVSFQYF. CDR3 nucleotide sequence: TGCGCCAGCAGCCAAGATGGCCCAGGGACAGTCTCTTTTCAGTACTTC.

The J gene is TRBJ2-3, the V gene TRBV5-6; D gene unclear. With 5 bases removed from V and 2 bases from J, the gap between germline ends came to 15 bases. Germline V gene lookup returns CDR1 SGHDT and CDR2 YYEEEE. This CDR3 contains 15 residues. The CDR3 coding sequence is TGTGCCAGCAGTTTGACCCGAACTTACACAGATACGCAGTATTTT. This translates into CASSLTRTYTDTQYF.